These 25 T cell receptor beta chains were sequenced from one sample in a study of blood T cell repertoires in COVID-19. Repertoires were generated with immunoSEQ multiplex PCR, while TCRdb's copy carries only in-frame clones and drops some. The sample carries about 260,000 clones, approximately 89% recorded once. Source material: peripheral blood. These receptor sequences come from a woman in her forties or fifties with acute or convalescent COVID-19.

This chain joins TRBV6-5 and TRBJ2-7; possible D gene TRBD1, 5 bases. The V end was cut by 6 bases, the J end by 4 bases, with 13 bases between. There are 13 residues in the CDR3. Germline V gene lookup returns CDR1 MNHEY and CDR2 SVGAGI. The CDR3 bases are TGTGCCAGCAGCAGAGACAGTCAGTACGAGCAGTACTTC. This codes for CASSRDSQYEQYF.

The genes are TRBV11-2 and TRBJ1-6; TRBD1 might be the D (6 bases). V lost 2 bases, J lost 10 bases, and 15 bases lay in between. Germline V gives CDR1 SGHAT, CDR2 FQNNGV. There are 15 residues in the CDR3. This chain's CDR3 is CASSLFLQGKSPLHF. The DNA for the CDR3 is TGTGCCAGCAGCTTATTTTTACAGGGAAAATCACCCCTCCACTTT.

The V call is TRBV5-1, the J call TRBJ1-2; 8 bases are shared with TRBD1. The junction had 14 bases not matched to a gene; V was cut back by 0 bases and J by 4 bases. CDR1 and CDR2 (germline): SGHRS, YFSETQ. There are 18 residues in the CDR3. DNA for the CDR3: TGCGCCAGCAGCTTGGGGATATTTTCCCGGACAGGGAGCTATGGCTACACCTTC. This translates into CASSLGIFSRTGSYGYTF.

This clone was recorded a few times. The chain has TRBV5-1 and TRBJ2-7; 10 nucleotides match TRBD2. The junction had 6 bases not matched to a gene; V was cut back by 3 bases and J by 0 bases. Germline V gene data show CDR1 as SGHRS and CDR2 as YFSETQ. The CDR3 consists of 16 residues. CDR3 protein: CASSSGPSGGSYEQYF. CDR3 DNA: TGCGCCAGCAGCTCCGGCCCTAGCGGGGGCTCCTACGAGCAGTACTTC.

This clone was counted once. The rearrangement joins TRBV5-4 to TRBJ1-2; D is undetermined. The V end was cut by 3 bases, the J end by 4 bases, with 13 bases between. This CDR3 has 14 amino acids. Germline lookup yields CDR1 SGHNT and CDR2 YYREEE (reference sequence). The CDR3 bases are TGTGCCAGCAGCTCCGGAGGAAAACTCTATGGCTACACCTTC. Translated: CASSSGGKLYGYTF.

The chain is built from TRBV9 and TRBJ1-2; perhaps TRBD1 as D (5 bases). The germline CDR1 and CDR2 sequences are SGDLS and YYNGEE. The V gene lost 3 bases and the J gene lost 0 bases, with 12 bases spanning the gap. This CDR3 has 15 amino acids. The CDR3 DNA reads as TGTGCCAGCAGCGATCGGCGGGGGGCTAACTATGGCTACACCTTC. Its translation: CASSDRRGANYGYTF.

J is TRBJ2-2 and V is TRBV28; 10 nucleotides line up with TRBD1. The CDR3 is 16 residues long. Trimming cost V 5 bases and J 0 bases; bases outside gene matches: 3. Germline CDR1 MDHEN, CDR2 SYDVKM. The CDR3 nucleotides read TGTGCCAGCAGTAGACAGGGGGCGCCGAACACCGGGGAGCTGTTTTTT. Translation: CASSRQGAPNTGELFF.

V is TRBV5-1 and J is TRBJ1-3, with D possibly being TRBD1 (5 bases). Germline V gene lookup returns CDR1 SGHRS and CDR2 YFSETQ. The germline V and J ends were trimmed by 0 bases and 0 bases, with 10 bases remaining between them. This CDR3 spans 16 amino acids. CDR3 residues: CASSLEGRVSGNTIYF. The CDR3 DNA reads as TGCGCCAGCAGCTTGGAAGGCAGGGTCTCTGGAAACACCATATATTTT.

CDR3: CASSLGGGSDTIYF. CDR3 DNA sequence: TGTGCCAGCAGTTTAGGGGGGGGTTCGGACACCATATATTTT. The rearrangement joins TRBV28 to TRBJ1-3, with D perhaps matching TRBD1 (5 bases). Trimming took 2 bases from V and 8 from J, leaving 13 bases between them. CDR3 length: 14 residues. CDR1 is MDHEN and CDR2 is SYDVKM in the germline V gene.

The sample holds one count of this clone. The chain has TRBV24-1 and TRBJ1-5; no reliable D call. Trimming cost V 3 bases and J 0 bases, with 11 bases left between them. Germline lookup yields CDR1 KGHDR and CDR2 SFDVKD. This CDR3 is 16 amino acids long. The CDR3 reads CATSDPGSNSNQPQHF. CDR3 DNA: TGTGCCACCAGTGATCCGGGGTCCAATAGCAATCAGCCCCAGCATTTT.

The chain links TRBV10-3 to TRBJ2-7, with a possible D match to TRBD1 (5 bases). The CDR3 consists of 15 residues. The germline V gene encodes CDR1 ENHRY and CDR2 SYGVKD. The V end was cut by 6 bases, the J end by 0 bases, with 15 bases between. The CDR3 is CAISSDGATSYEQYF. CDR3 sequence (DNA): TGTGCCATCAGCAGCGATGGGGCCACCTCCTACGAGCAGTACTTC.

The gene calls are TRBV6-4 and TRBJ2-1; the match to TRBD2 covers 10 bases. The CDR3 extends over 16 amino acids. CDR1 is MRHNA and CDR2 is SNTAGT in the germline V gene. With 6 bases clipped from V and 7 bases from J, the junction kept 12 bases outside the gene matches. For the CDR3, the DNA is TGTGCCAGCAGCCCCACCAGCGGGAGGGCCAATAATGAGCAGTTCTTC. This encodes CASSPTSGRANNEQFF.

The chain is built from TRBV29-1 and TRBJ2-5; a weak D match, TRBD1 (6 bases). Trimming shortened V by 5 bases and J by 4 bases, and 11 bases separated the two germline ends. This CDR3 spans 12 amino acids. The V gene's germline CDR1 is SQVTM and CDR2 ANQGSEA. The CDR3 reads CSVCPGVETQYF. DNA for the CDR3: TGCAGCGTTTGTCCAGGGGTAGAGACCCAGTACTTC. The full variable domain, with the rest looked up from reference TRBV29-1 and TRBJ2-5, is SAVISQKPSRDICQRGTSLTIQCQVDSQVTMMFWYRQQPGQSLTLIATANQGSEATYESGFVIDKFPISRPNLTFSTLTVSNMSPEDSSIYLCSVCPGVETQYFGPGTRLLVL.

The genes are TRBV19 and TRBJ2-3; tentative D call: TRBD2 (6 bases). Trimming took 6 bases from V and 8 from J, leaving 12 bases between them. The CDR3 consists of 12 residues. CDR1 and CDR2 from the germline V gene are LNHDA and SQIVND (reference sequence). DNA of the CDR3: TGTGCCAGTAGGACGCCCGGGGGTACGCAGTATTTT. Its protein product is CASRTPGGTQYF. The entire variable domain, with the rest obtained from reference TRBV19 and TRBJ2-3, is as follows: DGGITQSPKYLFRKEGQNVTLSCEQNLNHDAMYWYRQDPGQGLRLIYYSQIVNDFQKGDIAEGYSVSREKKESFPLTVTSAQKNPTAFYLCASRTPGGTQYFGPGTRLTVL.

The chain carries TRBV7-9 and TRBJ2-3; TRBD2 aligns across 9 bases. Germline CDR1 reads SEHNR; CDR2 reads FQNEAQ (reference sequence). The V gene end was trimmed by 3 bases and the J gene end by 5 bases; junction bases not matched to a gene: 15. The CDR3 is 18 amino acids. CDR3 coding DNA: TGTGCCAGCAGCTTTCTCCTAGCGGGACTGTTTGGGGTAGATACGCAGTATTTT. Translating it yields CASSFLLAGLFGVDTQYF.

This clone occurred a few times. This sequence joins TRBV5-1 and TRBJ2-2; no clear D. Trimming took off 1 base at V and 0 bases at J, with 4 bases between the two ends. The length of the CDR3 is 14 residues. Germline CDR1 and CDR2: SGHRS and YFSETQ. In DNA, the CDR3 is TGCGCCAGCAGCTTGAATACGAACACCGGGGAGCTGTTTTTT. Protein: CASSLNTNTGELFF. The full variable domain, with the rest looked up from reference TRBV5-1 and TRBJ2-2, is KAGVTQTPRYLIKTRGQQVTLSCSPISGHRSVSWYQQTPGQGLQFLFEYFSETQRNKGNFPGRFSGRQFSNSRSEMNVSTLELGDSALYLCASSLNTNTGELFFGEGSRLTVL.

Here the CDR3 reads CASSQRTGGNYGYTF. CDR3 DNA: TGTGCCAGCAGCCAGAGGACAGGGGGGAACTATGGCTACACCTTC. The chain carries TRBV5-4 and TRBJ1-2, with 10 nucleotides matching TRBD1. The CDR3 loop spans 15 amino acids. Trimming removed 4 bases from V and 2 bases from J; junction bases left unmatched: 5. Per the germline V gene, CDR1 is SGHNT and CDR2 is YYREEE (reference sequence). Full variable domain (missing parts from reference TRBV5-4 and TRBJ1-2): ETGVTQSPTHLIKTRGQQVTLRCSSQSGHNTVSWYQQALGQGPQFIFQYYREEENGRGNFPPRFSGLQFPNYSSELNVNALELDDSALYLCASSQRTGGNYGYTFGSGTRLTVV.

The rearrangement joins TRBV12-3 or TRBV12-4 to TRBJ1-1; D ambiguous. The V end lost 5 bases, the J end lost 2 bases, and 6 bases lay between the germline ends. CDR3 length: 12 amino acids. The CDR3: CASSRFNTEAFF. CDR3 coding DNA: TGTGCCAGCAGTCGGTTCAACACTGAAGCTTTCTTT.

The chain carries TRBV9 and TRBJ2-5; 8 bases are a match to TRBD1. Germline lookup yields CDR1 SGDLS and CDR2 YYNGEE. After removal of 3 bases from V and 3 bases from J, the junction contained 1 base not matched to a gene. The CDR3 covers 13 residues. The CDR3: CASSEGQEETQYF. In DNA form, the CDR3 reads TGTGCCAGCAGCGAGGGACAGGAAGAGACCCAGTACTTC.

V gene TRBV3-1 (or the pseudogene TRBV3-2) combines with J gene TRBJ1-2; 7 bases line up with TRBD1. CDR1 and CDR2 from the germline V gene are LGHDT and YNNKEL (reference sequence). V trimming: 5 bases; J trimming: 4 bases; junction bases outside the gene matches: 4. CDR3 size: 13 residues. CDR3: CASSLGQLYGYTF. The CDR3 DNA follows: TGTGCCAGCAGCTTGGGACAGCTCTATGGCTACACCTTC.

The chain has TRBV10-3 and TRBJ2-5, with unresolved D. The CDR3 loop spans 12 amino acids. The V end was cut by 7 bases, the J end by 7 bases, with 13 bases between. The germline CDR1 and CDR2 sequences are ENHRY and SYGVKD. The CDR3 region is CAIMSNPGTQYF. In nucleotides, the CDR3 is TGTGCCATCATGTCGAATCCCGGGACCCAGTACTTC.

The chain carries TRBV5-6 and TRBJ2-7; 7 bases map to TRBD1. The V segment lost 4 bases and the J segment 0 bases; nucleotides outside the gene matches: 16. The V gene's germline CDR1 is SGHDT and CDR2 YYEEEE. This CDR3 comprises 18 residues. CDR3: CASSPKVWGRGISYEQYF. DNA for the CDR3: TGTGCCAGCAGCCCGAAAGTGTGGGGCAGGGGGATCTCCTACGAGCAGTACTTC.

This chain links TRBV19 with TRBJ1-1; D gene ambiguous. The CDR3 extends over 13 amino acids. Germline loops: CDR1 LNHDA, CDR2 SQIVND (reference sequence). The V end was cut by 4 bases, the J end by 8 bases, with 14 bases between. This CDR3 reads CASSTSGGGEAFF. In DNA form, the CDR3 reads TGTGCCAGTAGTACGTCAGGAGGTGGGGAAGCTTTCTTT.

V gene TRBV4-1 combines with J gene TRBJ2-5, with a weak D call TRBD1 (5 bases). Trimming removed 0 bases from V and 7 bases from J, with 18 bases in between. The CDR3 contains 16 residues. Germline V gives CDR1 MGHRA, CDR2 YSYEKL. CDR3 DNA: TGCGCCAGCAGCCAAGATCTGAGCAGGGTCGCTAGGACCCAGTACTTC. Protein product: CASSQDLSRVARTQYF.

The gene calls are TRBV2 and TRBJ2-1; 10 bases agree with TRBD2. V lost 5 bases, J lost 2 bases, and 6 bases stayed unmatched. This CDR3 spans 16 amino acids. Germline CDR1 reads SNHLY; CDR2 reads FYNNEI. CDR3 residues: CASSTLTSGAYNEQFF. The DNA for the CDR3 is TGTGCCAGCAGTACTCTTACTAGCGGGGCCTACAATGAGCAGTTCTTC.